The present entry profiles one T cell receptor beta chain with its context. No antigen is known for it. No base qualities exist here, and no much larger clone lies one base off it. The data originate from a study of cytomegalovirus exposure and HLA in healthy donors (dated by TCRdb to the late 2010s). In terms of the full investigation: A later analysis indicated that the 120 validation repertoires were generated on the platform also employed for the 600 to 750 repertoires of the first cohort. The study was designed to test whether signatures of past pathogen exposure could be identified by cataloging public T cell receptors. A separate validation cohort of approximately 130 different subjects was used in addition to the roughly 670-subject first cohort. To predict cytomegalovirus infection status, the study combined high-throughput TCR immunosequencing, statistical association of individual TCRs with disease status, and machine learning. General findings and caveats noted by the study authors: Most TCR sequences were seen in very few donors, while some public TCRs were found in many individuals. A few of the identified cytomegalovirus-associated TCR beta chains were confirmed in vitro to be specific for cytomegalovirus antigens. The authors suggested that the approach could potentially be generalized to other disease states and immunological phenotypes. The validation cohort had no HLA typing available for a later analysis, so co-occurrence within that cohort was assessed over all 130 or so repertoires. In both the original and validation cohorts, the classifier was reported to diagnose cytomegalovirus status with high specificity and sensitivity. Of the cluster scores, roughly 95% were above 0 in a later analysis, which found that TCRs clustered in the first cohort also tended to co-occur in the 130 or so validation repertoires. A total of 150 or so TCR beta chains were listed by the study as associated with cytomegalovirus.

Receptor libraries were prepared by the immunoSEQ multiplex PCR assay. In the paper's pipeline: A statistical classification framework was developed to diagnose cytomegalovirus status using the catalog of TCR beta chain sequences. TCRdb obtained this table from immuneACCESS and retained in-frame rearrangements with V and J assigned. These tables miss some clones; where compared with another copy, unresolved V genes account for less than half of the shortfall, and the remainder is unexplained. V, J and clone size derive from that table, while D and trimming were established from the DNA sequence. This sample gives 95,000 to 150,000 clones in total; roughly 95% of them show up just once. The ten largest clones represent 1.7% of the sample. Donors formed part of the validation cohort, which comprised approximately 130 subjects and was distinct from the first cohort of over 500 subjects. The TCR was taken from a man aged 18 to 29 in good health and CMV-seronegative. Material: PBMCs.

CDR3 reads: CASSLDGAGRQDTQYF. The sequenced DNA is TGCGCCAGCAGCTTGGATGGGGCAGGCAGACAGGATACGCAGTATTTT. The V gene is TRBV5-1 and the J gene is TRBJ2-3; perhaps TRBD1 is the D gene, with 5 bases matching. CDR1 is given as SGHRS and CDR2 as YFSETQ, both from the germline V gene. The V and J ends are trimmed by 0 bases and 6 bases, leaving 17 bases between them. Inclusive of the bounding cysteine and phenylalanine, the CDR3 is 16 residues long. Kept here is only the CDR3 DNA, which spans 48 bases and is read in frame from base 1.